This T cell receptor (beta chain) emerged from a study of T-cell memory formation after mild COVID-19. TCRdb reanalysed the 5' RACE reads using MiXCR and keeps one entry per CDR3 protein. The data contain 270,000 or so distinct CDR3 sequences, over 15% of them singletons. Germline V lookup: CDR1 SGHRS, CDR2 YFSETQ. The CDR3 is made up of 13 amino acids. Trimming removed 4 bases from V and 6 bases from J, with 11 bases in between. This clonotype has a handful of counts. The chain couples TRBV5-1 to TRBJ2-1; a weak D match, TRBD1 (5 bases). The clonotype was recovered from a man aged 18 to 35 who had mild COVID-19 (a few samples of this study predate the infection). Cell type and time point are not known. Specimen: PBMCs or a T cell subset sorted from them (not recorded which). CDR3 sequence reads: CASSRVGANEQFF. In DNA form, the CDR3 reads TGCGCCAGCAGCCGCGTAGGGGCCAATGAGCAGTTCTTC.